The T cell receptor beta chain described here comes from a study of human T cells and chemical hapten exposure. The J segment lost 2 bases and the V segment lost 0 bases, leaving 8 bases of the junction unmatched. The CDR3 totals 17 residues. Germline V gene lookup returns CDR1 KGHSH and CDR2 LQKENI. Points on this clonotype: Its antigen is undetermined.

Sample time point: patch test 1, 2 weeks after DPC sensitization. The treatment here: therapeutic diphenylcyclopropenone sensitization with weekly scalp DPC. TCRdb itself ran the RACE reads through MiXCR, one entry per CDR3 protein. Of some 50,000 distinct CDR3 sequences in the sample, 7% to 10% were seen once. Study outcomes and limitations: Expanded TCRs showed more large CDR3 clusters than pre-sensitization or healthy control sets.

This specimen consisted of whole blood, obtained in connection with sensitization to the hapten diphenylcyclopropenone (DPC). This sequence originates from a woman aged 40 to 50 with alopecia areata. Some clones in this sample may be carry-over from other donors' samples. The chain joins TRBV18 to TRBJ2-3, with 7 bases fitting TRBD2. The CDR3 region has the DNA TGTGCCAGCTCACCACCGTTAATAGCGGGTGTCACAGATACGCAGTATTTT. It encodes CASSPPLIAGVTDTQYF. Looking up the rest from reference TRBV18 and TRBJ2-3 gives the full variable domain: NAGVMQNPRHLVRRRGQEARLRCSPMKGHSHVYWYRQLPEEGLKFMVYLQKENIIDESGMPKERFSAEFPKEGPSILRIQQVVRGDSAAYFCASSPPLIAGVTDTQYFGPGTRLTVL.